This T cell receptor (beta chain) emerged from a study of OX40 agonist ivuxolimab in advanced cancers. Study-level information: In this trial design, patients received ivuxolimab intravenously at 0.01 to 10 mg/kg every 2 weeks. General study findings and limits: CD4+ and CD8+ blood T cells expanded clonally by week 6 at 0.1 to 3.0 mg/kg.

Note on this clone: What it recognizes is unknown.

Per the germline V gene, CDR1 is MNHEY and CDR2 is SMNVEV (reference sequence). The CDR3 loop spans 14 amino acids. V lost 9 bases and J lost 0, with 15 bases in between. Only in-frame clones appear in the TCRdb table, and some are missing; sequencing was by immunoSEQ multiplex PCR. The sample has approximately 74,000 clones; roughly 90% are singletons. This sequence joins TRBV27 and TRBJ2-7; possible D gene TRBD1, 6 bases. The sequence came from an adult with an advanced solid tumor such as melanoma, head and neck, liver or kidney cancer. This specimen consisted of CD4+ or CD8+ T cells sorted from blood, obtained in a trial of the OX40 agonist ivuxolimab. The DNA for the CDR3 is TGTGCCAGGAAAGACAGGCCTAACTCCTACGAGCAGTACTTC. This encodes CARKDRPNSYEQYF.